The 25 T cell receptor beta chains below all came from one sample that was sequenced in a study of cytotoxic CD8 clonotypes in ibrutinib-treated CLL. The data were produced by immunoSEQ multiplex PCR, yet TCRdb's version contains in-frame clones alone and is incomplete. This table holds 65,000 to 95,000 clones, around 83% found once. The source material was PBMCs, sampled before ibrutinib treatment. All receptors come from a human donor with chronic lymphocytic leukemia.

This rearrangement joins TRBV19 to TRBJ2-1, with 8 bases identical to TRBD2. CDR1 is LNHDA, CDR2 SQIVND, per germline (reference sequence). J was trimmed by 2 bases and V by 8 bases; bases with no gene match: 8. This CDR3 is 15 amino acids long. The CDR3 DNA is TGTGCCAGTCGCCCAAAGGGACTAGCCTACAATGAGCAGTTCTTC. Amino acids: CASRPKGLAYNEQFF. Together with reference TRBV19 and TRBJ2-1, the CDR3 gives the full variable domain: DGGITQSPKYLFRKEGQNVTLSCEQNLNHDAMYWYRQDPGQGLRLIYYSQIVNDFQKGDIAEGYSVSREKKESFPLTVTSAQKNPTAFYLCASRPKGLAYNEQFFGPGTRLTVL.

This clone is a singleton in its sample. The CDR3, as DNA: TGTGCCAGTAGTATGTGGTCGAACACCGGGGAGCTGTTTTTT. Protein product: CASSMWSNTGELFF. The genes are TRBV19 and TRBJ2-2; D unclear. The CDR3 spans 14 residues. Germline-derived CDR1 and CDR2 are LNHDA and SQIVND (reference sequence). Trimming pared 3 bases from V and 0 bases from J, leaving 5 bases between.

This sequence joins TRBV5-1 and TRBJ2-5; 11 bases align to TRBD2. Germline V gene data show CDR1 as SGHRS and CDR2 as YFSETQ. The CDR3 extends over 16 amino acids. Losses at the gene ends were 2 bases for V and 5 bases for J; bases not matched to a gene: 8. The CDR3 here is CASSLFSGRAEETQYF. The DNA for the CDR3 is TGCGCCAGCAGCTTATTTAGCGGGAGGGCCGAGGAGACCCAGTACTTC.

The CDR3: CASSLGLAASYNEQFF. For the CDR3, the DNA is TGTGCCAGCAGCTTGGGACTAGCGGCCTCCTACAATGAGCAGTTCTTC. The chain is built from TRBV5-8 and TRBJ2-1; 9 bases are a match to TRBD2. The V segment lost 0 bases and the J segment 0 bases; nucleotides outside the gene matches: 1. There are 16 residues in the CDR3. CDR1 and CDR2 (germline): SGHTS, YDEGEE.

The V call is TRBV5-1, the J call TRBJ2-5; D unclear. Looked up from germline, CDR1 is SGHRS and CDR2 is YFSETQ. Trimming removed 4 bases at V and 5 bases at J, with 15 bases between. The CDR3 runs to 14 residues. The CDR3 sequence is CASSLNYQMETQYF. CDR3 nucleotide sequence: TGCGCCAGCAGCCTGAATTACCAAATGGAGACCCAGTACTTC.

CDR3 coding DNA: TGTGCCAGCAGCTTGGCCAGGGTTTCTGGAAACACCATATATTTT. Translated: CASSLARVSGNTIYF. This chain uses TRBV5-8 with TRBJ1-3, with TRBD1 as a possible D gene (5 bases). The CDR3 sequence is 15 residues long. The germline V and J ends were trimmed by 0 bases and 1 base, with 8 bases remaining between them. Germline-derived CDR1 and CDR2 are SGHTS and YDEGEE.

The CDR3 bases are TGTGCCAGCTCACCACAGGGTCAGGCTGGAAACACCATATATTTT. Its protein product is CASSPQGQAGNTIYF. The chain couples TRBV18 to TRBJ1-3; D uncertain. This CDR3 has 15 amino acids. Germline loops: CDR1 KGHSH, CDR2 LQKENI. V lost 1 base, J lost 2 bases, and 9 bases lay in between.

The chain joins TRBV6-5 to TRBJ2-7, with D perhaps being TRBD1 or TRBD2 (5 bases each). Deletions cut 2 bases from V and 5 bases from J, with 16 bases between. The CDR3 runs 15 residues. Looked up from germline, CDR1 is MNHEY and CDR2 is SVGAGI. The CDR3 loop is CASSYTSGASHEQYF. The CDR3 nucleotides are TGTGCCAGCAGTTACACCTCCGGGGCTAGCCACGAGCAGTACTTC.

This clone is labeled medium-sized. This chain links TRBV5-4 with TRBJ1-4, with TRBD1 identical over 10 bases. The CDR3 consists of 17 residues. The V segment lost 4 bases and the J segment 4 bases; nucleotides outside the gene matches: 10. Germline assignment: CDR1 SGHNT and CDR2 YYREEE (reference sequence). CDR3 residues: CASSTRQGALGNEKLFF. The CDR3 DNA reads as TGTGCCAGCAGCACCCGACAGGGGGCGCTTGGTAATGAAAAACTGTTTTTT.

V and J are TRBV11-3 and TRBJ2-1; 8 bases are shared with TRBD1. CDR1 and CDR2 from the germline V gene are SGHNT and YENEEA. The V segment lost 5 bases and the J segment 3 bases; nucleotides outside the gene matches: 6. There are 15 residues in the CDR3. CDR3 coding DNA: TGTGCCAGCAGCCTGGGACAGGTGGTCTACAATGAGCAGTTCTTC. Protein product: CASSLGQVVYNEQFF.

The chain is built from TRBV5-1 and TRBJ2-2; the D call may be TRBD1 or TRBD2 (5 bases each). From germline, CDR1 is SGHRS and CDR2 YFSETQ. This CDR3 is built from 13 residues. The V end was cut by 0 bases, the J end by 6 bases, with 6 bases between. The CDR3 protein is CASSLGGAGELFF. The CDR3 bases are TGCGCCAGCAGCTTGGGAGGGGCCGGGGAGCTGTTTTTT.

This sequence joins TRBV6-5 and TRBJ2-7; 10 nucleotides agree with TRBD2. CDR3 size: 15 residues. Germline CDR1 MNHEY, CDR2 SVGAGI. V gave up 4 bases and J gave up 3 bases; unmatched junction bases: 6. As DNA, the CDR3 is TGTGCCAGCAGTTTATGGACTAGCGGACTCTACGAGCAGTACTTC. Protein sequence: CASSLWTSGLYEQYF.

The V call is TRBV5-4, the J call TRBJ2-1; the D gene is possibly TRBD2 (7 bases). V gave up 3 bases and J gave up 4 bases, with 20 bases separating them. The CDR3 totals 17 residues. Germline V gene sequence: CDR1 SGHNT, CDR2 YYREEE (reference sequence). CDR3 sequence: CASSSRGAEGAYNEQFF. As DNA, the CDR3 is TGTGCCAGCAGCTCTCGGGGGGCAGAAGGGGCATACAATGAGCAGTTCTTC.

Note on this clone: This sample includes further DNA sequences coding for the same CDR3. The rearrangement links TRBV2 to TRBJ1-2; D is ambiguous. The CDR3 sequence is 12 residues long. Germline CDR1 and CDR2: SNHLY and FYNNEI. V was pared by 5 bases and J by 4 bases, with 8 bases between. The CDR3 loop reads CASSRDSYGYTF. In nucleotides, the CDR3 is TGTGCCAGCAGTAGGGATAGCTATGGCTACACCTTC.

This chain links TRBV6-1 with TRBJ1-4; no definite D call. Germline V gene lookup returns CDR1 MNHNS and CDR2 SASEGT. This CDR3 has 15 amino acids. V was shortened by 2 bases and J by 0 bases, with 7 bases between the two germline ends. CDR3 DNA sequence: TGTGCCAGCAGTGAACAAAGGGCAACTAATGAAAAACTGTTTTTT. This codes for CASSEQRATNEKLFF.

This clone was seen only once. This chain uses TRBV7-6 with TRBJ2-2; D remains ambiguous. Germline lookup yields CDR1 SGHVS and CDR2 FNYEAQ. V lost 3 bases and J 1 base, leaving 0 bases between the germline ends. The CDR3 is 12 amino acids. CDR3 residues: CASSLNTGELFF. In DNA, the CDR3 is TGTGCCAGCAGCTTGAACACCGGGGAGCTGTTTTTT.

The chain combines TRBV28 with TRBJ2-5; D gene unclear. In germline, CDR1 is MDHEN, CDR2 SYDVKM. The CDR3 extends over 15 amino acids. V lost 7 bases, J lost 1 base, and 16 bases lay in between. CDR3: CASTPEVEIQETQYF. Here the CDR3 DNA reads TGTGCCAGCACCCCCGAGGTTGAGATCCAAGAGACCCAGTACTTC.

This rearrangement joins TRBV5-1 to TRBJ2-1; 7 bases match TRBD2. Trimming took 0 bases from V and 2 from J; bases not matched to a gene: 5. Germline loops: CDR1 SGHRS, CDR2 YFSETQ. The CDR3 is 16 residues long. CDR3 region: CASSLGAGDPYNEQFF. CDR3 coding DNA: TGCGCCAGCAGCTTGGGGGCGGGAGACCCCTACAATGAGCAGTTCTTC.

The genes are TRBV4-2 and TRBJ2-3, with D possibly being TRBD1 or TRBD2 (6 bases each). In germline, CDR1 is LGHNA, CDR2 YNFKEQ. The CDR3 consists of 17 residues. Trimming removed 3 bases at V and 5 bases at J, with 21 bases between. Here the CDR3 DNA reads TGTGCCAGCAGCCACCCGGGGGCGTCCCCGGAACGAGATACGCAGTATTTT. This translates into CASSHPGASPERDTQYF.

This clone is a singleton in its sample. In DNA form, the CDR3 reads TGTGCCAGCAGTTTTGAACAGGGGCCGTACTACGAGCAGTACTTC. It encodes CASSFEQGPYYEQYF. V gene TRBV7-6 combines with J gene TRBJ2-7, with TRBD1 identical over 7 bases. This CDR3 has 15 amino acids. Trimming removed 6 bases from V and 3 bases from J; junction bases left unmatched: 11. Germline values: CDR1 SGHVS, CDR2 FNYEAQ.

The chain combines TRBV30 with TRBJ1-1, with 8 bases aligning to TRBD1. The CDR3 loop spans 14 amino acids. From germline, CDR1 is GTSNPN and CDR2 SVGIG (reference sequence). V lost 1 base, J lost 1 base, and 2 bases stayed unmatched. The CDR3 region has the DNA TGTGCCTGGAGTGGACAGGGGAGGAACACTGAAGCTTTCTTT. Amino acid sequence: CAWSGQGRNTEAFF.

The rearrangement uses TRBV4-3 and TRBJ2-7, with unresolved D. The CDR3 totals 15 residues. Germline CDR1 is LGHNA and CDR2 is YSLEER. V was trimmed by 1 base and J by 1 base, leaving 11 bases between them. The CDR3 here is CASSQGIGVSYEQYF. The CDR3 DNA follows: TGCGCCAGCAGCCAAGGTATCGGAGTGTCCTACGAGCAGTACTTC.

The CDR3, as DNA: TGTGCCAGTAGTATATGGAACTCTGGAAACACCATATATTTT. It translates to CASSIWNSGNTIYF. The chain is built from TRBV19 and TRBJ1-3; D not certain. The length of the CDR3 is 14 residues. V shed 2 bases and J shed 0 bases, with 5 bases lying between them. Germline V CDR1 and CDR2: LNHDA, SQIVND (reference sequence).

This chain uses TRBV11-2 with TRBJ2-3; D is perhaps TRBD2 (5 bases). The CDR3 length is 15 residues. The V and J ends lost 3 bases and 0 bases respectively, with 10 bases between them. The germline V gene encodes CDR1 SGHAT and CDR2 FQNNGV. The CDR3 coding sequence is TGTGCCAGCAGCTTTCGCGGGTCTAGCACAGATACGCAGTATTTT. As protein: CASSFRGSSTDTQYF.

The CDR3: CASSVTGTGANEQFF. The CDR3, as DNA: TGTGCCAGTAGTGTCACCGGGACAGGGGCCAATGAGCAGTTCTTC. The rearrangement joins TRBV19 to TRBJ2-1; 10 bases agree with TRBD1. After removal of 5 bases from V and 6 bases from J, the junction contained 7 bases not matched to a gene. Germline CDR1 reads LNHDA; CDR2 reads SQIVND (reference sequence). This CDR3 region has 15 residues.